This T cell receptor (beta chain) originates from a study of post-analysis software for immune sequencing data. Study-wide results and caveats: Patients carried five TRBV segments more frequently than controls did, and TRBV5-6, TRBV5-1 and TRBV20-1 were among them. Compared against controls, patients with multiple sclerosis displayed significantly lower normalized Chao1 diversity.

Unique molecular identifiers were present in the TCR beta cDNA libraries. Between 1 and 10 million T cells gave rise to some 470,000 cDNA molecules. TCRdb called the PCR reads again in MiXCR, with one record for every CDR3 protein. The sample lists more than 450,000 distinct CDR3 sequences; about 44% were seen once. For this clonotype: The target antigen is unknown.

This CDR3 is 13 amino acids long. Trimming at V came to 5 bases and at J to 10 bases, leaving 6 bases not matched to a gene. The V call is TRBV12-3 or TRBV12-4, the J call TRBJ2-1, with 9 bases aligning to TRBD2. The sequencing sample was made of blood. This clonotype was obtained from a girl aged 10 to 17 with multiple sclerosis. CDR3 sequence reads: CASSLTSGQEQFF. Written as DNA, the CDR3 is TGTGCCAGCAGTCTGACTAGCGGACAAGAGCAGTTCTTC.